Below are 9 T cell receptor beta chains sequenced from a single sample in a study of OX40 agonist ivuxolimab in advanced cancers. Method: immunoSEQ multiplex PCR; TCRdb's copy keeps in-frame clones and lacks some. In the table there are roughly 60,000 clones, 70% to 90% of which are singletons. The sequences come from CD4+ or CD8+ T cells sorted from blood, collected in a trial of the OX40 agonist ivuxolimab. Source of these receptors: an adult with an advanced solid tumor such as melanoma, head and neck, liver or kidney cancer.

The rearrangement joins TRBV10-1 to TRBJ1-4; D uncertain. The CDR3 length is 13 residues. Trimming removed 11 bases at V and 5 bases at J, with 15 bases between. Looked up from germline, CDR1 is WNHNN and CDR2 is SYGVQD (reference sequence). CDR3 nucleotides: TGCGCCTGCACTAGGACCAAAAATGAAAAACTGTTTTTT. Translation gives CACTRTKNEKLFF.

This rearrangement joins TRBV30 to TRBJ2-2, with TRBD2 matching over 8 bases. Germline lookup yields CDR1 GTSNPN and CDR2 SVGIG (reference sequence). V gave up 8 bases and J gave up 2 bases; unmatched junction bases: 4. This CDR3 has 13 amino acids. CDR3 region: CAAAGDNTGELFF. For the CDR3, the DNA is TGTGCCGCAGCGGGAGATAACACCGGGGAGCTGTTTTTT.

V is TRBV30 and J is TRBJ2-5, with TRBD1 matching over 10 bases. The tail of the sequence fits TRBJ2-7 better, so the J call may be wrong. CDR3 length: 12 residues. Germline CDR1 and CDR2: GTSNPN and SVGIG (reference sequence). CDR3 region: CAWSGQGYEQYF. In DNA form, the CDR3 reads TGTGCCTGGTCGGGACAGGGGTACGAGCAGTACTTC.

This chain uses TRBV18 with TRBJ2-7, with TRBD2 identical over 7 bases. The CDR3 consists of 14 residues. V dropped 4 bases and J dropped 5; count of bases not matched to a gene: 8. Germline V gene lookup returns CDR1 KGHSH and CDR2 LQKENI. CDR3 in DNA: TGTGCCAGCTCACTGGCGGGAGACGTCCACGAGCAGTACTTC. This gives the protein CASSLAGDVHEQYF.

This rearrangement joins TRBV5-1 to TRBJ2-5; no clear D gene. The germline V and J ends were trimmed by 4 bases and 1 base, with 8 bases remaining between them. CDR3 length: 13 residues. The germline V gene encodes CDR1 SGHRS and CDR2 YFSETQ. The CDR3 loop reads CASSPQPQETQYF. The CDR3 bases are TGCGCCAGCAGCCCCCAGCCCCAAGAGACCCAGTACTTC.

The chain employs TRBV4-3 and TRBJ1-6; D is perhaps TRBD1 (6 bases). CDR3 size: 15 residues. V was pared by 4 bases and J by 13 bases, with 20 bases between. Germline V gene sequence: CDR1 LGHNA, CDR2 YSLEER. The CDR3: CASSPGAGGREPLHF. CDR3 DNA sequence: TGCGCCAGCAGCCCTGGTGCGGGGGGGCGAGAGCCCCTCCACTTT.

This clone was seen more than once but under ten times. This chain links TRBV9 with TRBJ2-1, with TRBD2 matching 7 bases. Germline assignment: CDR1 SGDLS and CDR2 YYNGEE. V gave up 4 bases and J gave up 4 bases; unmatched junction bases: 8. This CDR3 has 15 residues. CDR3: CASSTREGLYNEQFF. CDR3 nucleotide sequence: TGTGCCAGCAGCACAAGAGAGGGACTATACAATGAGCAGTTCTTC.

This chain links TRBV19 with TRBJ1-1; D is ambiguous. The CDR3 extends over 12 amino acids. The germline V gene has CDR1 LNHDA and CDR2 SQIVND (reference sequence). V gave up 6 bases and J gave up 4 bases, with 9 bases separating them. CDR3 nucleotide sequence: TGTGCCAGTAGAAGTCAGACCACTGAAGCTTTCTTT. Its translation: CASRSQTTEAFF.

The chain couples TRBV4-2 to TRBJ2-3; D remains ambiguous. This CDR3 has 14 residues. Germline CDR1 and CDR2: LGHNA and YNFKEQ. Trimming shortened V by 4 bases and J by 2 bases, and 10 bases separated the two germline ends. CDR3 bases: TGTGCCAGCAGCCCAAGGATGTTCACAGATACGCAGTATTTT. It yields the protein CASSPRMFTDTQYF.